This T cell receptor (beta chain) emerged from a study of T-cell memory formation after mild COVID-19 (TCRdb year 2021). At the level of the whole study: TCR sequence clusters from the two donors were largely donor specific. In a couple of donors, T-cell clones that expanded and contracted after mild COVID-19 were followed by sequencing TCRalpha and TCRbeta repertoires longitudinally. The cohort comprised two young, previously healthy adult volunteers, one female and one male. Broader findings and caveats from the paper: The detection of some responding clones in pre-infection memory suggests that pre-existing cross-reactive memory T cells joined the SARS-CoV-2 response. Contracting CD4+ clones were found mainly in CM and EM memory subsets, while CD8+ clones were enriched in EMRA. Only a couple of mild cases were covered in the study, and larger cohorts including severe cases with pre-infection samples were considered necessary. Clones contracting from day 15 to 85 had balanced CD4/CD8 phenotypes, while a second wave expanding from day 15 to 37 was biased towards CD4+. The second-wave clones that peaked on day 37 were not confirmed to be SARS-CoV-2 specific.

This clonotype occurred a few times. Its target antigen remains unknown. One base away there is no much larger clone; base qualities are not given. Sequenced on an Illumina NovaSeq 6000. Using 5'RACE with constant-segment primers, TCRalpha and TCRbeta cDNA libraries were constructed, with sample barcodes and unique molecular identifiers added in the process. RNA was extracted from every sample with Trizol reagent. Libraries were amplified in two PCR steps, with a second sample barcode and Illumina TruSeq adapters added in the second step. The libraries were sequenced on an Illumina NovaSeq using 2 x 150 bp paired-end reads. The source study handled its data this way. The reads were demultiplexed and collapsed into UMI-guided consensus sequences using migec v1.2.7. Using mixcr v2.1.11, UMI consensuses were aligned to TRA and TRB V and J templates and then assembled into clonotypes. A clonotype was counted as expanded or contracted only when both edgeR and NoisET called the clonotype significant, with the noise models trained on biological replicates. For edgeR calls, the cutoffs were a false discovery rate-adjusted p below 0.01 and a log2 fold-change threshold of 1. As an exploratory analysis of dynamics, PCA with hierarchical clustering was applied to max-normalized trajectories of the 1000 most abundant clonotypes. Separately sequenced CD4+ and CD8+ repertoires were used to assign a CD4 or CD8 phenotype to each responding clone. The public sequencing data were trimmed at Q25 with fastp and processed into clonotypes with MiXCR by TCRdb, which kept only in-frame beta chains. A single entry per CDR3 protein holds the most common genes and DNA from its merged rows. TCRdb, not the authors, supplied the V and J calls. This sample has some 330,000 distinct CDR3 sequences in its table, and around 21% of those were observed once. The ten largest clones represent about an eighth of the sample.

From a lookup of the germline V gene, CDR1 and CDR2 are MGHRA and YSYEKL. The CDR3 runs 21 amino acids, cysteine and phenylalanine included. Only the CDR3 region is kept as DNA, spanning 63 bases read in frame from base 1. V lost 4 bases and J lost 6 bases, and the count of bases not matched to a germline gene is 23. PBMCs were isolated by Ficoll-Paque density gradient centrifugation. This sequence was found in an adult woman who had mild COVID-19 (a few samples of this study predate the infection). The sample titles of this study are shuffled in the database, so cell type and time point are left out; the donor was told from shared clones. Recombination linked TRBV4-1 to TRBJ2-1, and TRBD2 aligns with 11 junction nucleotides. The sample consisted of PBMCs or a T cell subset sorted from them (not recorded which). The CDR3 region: CASSPKSSKLAGDYHPNEQFF. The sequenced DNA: TGCGCCAGCAGCCCTAAGTCCTCTAAACTAGCGGGGGACTACCACCCCAATGAGCAGTTCTTC.